The next 28 T cell receptor beta chains were all read from a single sample in a study of OX40 agonist ivuxolimab in advanced cancers. Sequencing used immunoSEQ multiplex PCR; TCRdb keeps in-frame clones, though not all of them. Of 120,000 or so clones detected, around 93% appear once; the ten largest clones hold roughly 0.15%. The source was CD4+ or CD8+ T cells sorted from blood, collected in a trial of the OX40 agonist ivuxolimab. Every receptor here comes from an adult with an advanced solid tumor such as melanoma, head and neck, liver or kidney cancer.

This chain uses TRBV10-2 with TRBJ2-5, with TRBD2 matching 13 bases. Germline V gives CDR1 WSHSY, CDR2 SAAADI. V was clipped by 10 bases and J by 6 bases; unmatched bases: 5. The CDR3 extends over 13 amino acids. The CDR3 region has the DNA TGCGCCACCGGACTAGCGGGAGTCAAGACCCAGTACTTC. As protein: CATGLAGVKTQYF.

The table lists this clone with a few counts. The chain is built from TRBV7-3 and TRBJ1-1; tentatively, D is TRBD1 (6 bases). V was cut by 5 bases and J by 1 base, with 8 bases left in between. The length of the CDR3 is 13 residues. Germline V gives CDR1 SGHTA, CDR2 FQGTGA. In DNA form, the CDR3 reads TGTGCCAGCAGCAGACAGGAGAACACTGAAGCTTTCTTT. Protein product: CASSRQENTEAFF.

The chain is built from TRBV18 and TRBJ2-7; D possibly uses TRBD1 or TRBD2 (5 bases each). CDR1 and CDR2 (germline): KGHSH, LQKENI. The CDR3 has 15 residues. With 0 bases removed from V and 5 bases from J, the gap between germline ends came to 14 bases. CDR3 loop: CASSPPGRSNDEQYF. The CDR3 bases are TGTGCCAGCTCACCACCGGGACGCAGCAACGACGAGCAGTACTTC.

This sequence joins TRBV10-1 and TRBJ1-5; D call uncertain. Germline values: CDR1 WNHNN, CDR2 SYGVQD (reference sequence). The ends were cut back, 4 bases at V and 7 bases at J, with 8 bases in the middle. This CDR3 comprises 12 residues. The CDR3 sequence: CASSAPRQPQHF. The CDR3 DNA reads as TGCGCCAGCAGTGCCCCCAGGCAGCCCCAGCATTTT.

The gene calls are TRBV4-2 and TRBJ2-3; 9 bases fit TRBD1. The CDR3 consists of 15 residues. Germline lookup yields CDR1 LGHNA and CDR2 YNFKEQ. With 3 bases clipped from V and 3 bases from J, the junction kept 4 bases outside the gene matches. CDR3 region: CASSHRTGATDTQYF. CDR3 nucleotide sequence: TGTGCCAGCAGCCACAGGACAGGGGCTACAGATACGCAGTATTTT.

CDR3 region: CASSTSSNRETQYF. As DNA, the CDR3 is TGTGCCAGCAGTACCTCGAGTAATCGAGAGACCCAGTACTTC. The chain carries TRBV6-6 and TRBJ2-5; the D is unclear. CDR3 length equals 14 residues. Germline V lookup: CDR1 MNHNY, CDR2 SVGAGI (reference sequence). Trimming stripped 5 bases from V and 4 bases from J, with 14 bases between.

The chain uses TRBV28 and TRBJ2-2; D unresolved. This CDR3 contains 12 residues. The germline V gene has CDR1 MDHEN and CDR2 SYDVKM. Trimming shortened V by 11 bases and J by 0 bases, and 7 bases separated the two germline ends. The CDR3 loop reads CACWANTGELFF. CDR3 sequence (DNA): TGTGCCTGTTGGGCGAACACCGGGGAGCTGTTTTTT.

The chain links TRBV14 to TRBJ2-7, with TRBD1 matching over 7 bases. CDR1 and CDR2 from the germline V gene are SGHDN and FVKESK. The trim removed 4 bases at V and 6 bases at J, leaving 9 bases unmatched. CDR3 length equals 14 residues. The CDR3 DNA reads TGTGCCAGCAGCCTCATGATACAGGGGCGCGAGCAGTACTTC. Its protein is CASSLMIQGREQYF.

The V gene is TRBV2, the J gene TRBJ2-1; 9 nucleotides match TRBD1. Looked up from germline, CDR1 is SNHLY and CDR2 is FYNNEI. Trimming took 3 bases from V and 9 from J; bases not matched to a gene: 9. The CDR3 length is 15 residues. Here the CDR3 DNA reads TGTGCCAGCAGTGAGCCGGGACAGGGAAATCGTGAGCAGTTCTTC. It encodes CASSEPGQGNREQFF.

The CDR3 sequence: CASSLLAGAGNTEAFF. CDR3 bases: TGTGCCAGCAGTTTATTAGCGGGGGCCGGTAACACTGAAGCTTTCTTT. The chain combines TRBV28 with TRBJ1-1; the D gene is possibly TRBD1 (6 bases). The ends were cut back, 1 base at V and 2 bases at J, with 14 bases in the middle. The CDR3 loop spans 16 amino acids. Germline CDR1 reads MDHEN; CDR2 reads SYDVKM.

Written as DNA, the CDR3 is TGCGCCAGCAGGACAGCTTTTGGGGGGAGCTCCTATAATTCACCCCTCCACTTT. Amino acid sequence: CASRTAFGGSSYNSPLHF. This chain uses TRBV5-1 with TRBJ1-6, with D perhaps TRBD1 (5 bases). The V gene's germline CDR1 is SGHRS and CDR2 YFSETQ. CDR3 length: 18 amino acids. V lost 5 bases to trimming and J lost 0 bases, with 18 bases between them. The full variable domain, completed using reference TRBV5-1 and TRBJ1-6, is KAGVTQTPRYLIKTRGQQVTLSCSPISGHRSVSWYQQTPGQGLQFLFEYFSETQRNKGNFPGRFSGRQFSNSRSEMNVSTLELGDSALYLCASRTAFGGSSYNSPLHFGNGTRLTVT.

The rearrangement uses TRBV7-9 and TRBJ2-6; D may be TRBD1 (5 bases). This CDR3 is 17 amino acids long. Between the trimmed V and J ends, which lost 5 bases and 7 bases, there was a span of 21 bases. Germline values: CDR1 SEHNR, CDR2 FQNEAQ (reference sequence). The CDR3 region is CASSAQVQGLRANVLTF. For the CDR3, the DNA is TGTGCCAGCAGCGCACAAGTCCAGGGCTTAAGAGCCAACGTCCTGACTTTC. Variable domain in full (rest from reference TRBV7-9 and TRBJ2-6): DTGVSQNPRHKITKRGQNVTFRCDPISEHNRLYWYRQTLGQGPEFLTYFQNEAQLEKSRLLSDRFSAERPKGSFSTLEIQRTEQGDSAMYLCASSAQVQGLRANVLTFGAGSRLTVL.

The CDR3 spells CASSLKKQALMNTEAFF. The CDR3 bases are TGTGCCAGCAGTTTGAAAAAACAGGCACTAATGAACACTGAAGCTTTCTTT. V is TRBV28 and J is TRBJ1-1, with D possibly matching TRBD1 (5 bases). The CDR3 has 17 amino acids. The V gene's germline CDR1 is MDHEN and CDR2 SYDVKM. Trimming pared 3 bases from V and 0 bases from J, leaving 17 bases between.

The chain has TRBV6-5 and TRBJ2-7; D is tentatively TRBD1 or TRBD2 (5 bases each). CDR3 length equals 15 residues. Germline V gene lookup returns CDR1 MNHEY and CDR2 SVGAGI. The germline V and J ends were trimmed by 5 bases and 4 bases, with 18 bases remaining between them. The DNA for the CDR3 is TGTGCCAGCAGTGTGGACGGGACGGACCCATACGAGCAGTACTTC. Translation gives CASSVDGTDPYEQYF.

This chain connects TRBV7-7 to TRBJ1-4, with 9 bases matching TRBD1. Germline V CDR1 and CDR2: SSHAT, FNYEAQ (reference sequence). V trimming: 5 bases; J trimming: 6 bases; junction bases outside the gene matches: 16. The CDR3 has 18 residues. In DNA, the CDR3 is TGTGCCAGCAGCATCCGGGACAGGGATGTCCTTGGGGATGAAAAACTGTTTTTT. It codes for CASSIRDRDVLGDEKLFF.

V is TRBV11-3 and J is TRBJ1-2; 9 bases map to TRBD1. J gave up 4 bases and V 4 bases, and 13 bases lay outside the gene matches. This CDR3 contains 17 residues. Germline lookup yields CDR1 SGHNT and CDR2 YENEEA. The CDR3 sequence: CASSSVPGQGGIYGYTF. The CDR3 region has the DNA TGTGCCAGCAGCTCGGTACCGGGACAGGGAGGTATCTATGGCTACACCTTC.

The chain is built from TRBV28 and TRBJ1-2, with D possibly being TRBD1 (6 bases). Germline CDR1 reads MDHEN; CDR2 reads SYDVKM. The length of the CDR3 is 11 residues. V was trimmed by 5 bases and J by 7 bases, leaving 8 bases between them. The CDR3 DNA reads as TGTGCCAGCAGTGTGACAGGTGGCTACACCTTC. Its translation: CASSVTGGYTF.

The chain couples TRBV15 to TRBJ2-7, with D tentatively TRBD1 (6 bases). Per germline, CDR1 LNHNV and CDR2 YYDKDF (reference sequence). The CDR3 spans 14 residues. Trimming pared 3 bases from V and 0 bases from J, leaving 9 bases between. CDR3 nucleotides: TGTGCCACCAGCAGCTGGGACAACTCCTACGAGCAGTACTTC. Amino acid sequence: CATSSWDNSYEQYF. Complete variable domain (other parts from reference TRBV15 and TRBJ2-7): DAMVIQNPRYQVTQFGKPVTLSCSQTLNHNVMYWYQQKSSQAPKLLFHYYDKDFNNEADTPDNFQSRRPNTSFCFLDIRSPGLGDTAMYLCATSSWDNSYEQYFGPGTRLTVT.

This sequence joins TRBV30 and TRBJ2-1, with D perhaps TRBD1 (6 bases). V lost 3 bases to trimming and J lost 2 bases, with 29 bases between them. The V gene's germline CDR1 is GTSNPN and CDR2 SVGIG (reference sequence). The CDR3 totals 20 residues. As DNA, the CDR3 is TGTGCCTGGAGCCTTGGGGGCGTCGGGAAGAAAGCTAATCCCTACAATGAGCAGTTCTTC. Its translation: CAWSLGGVGKKANPYNEQFF.

The chain carries TRBV11-2 and TRBJ2-5; D gene uncertain. Per the germline V gene, CDR1 is SGHAT and CDR2 is FQNNGV. Trimming pared 0 bases from V and 9 bases from J, leaving 11 bases between. CDR3 length: 13 residues. The CDR3 loop reads CASSLEMVRAQYF. The CDR3 coding sequence is TGTGCCAGCAGCTTAGAGATGGTCCGGGCCCAGTACTTC.

The chain employs TRBV5-1 and TRBJ2-3; D is uncertain. The ends were cut back, 4 bases at V and 0 bases at J, with 6 bases in the middle. CDR3 size: 13 residues. Germline loops: CDR1 SGHRS, CDR2 YFSETQ. The CDR3 DNA reads as TGCGCCAGCAGCACCACTAGCACAGATACGCAGTATTTT. It translates to CASSTTSTDTQYF.

This chain uses TRBV7-9 with TRBJ2-7, with 7 bases aligning to TRBD2. CDR1 is SEHNR, CDR2 FQNEAQ, per germline (reference sequence). V lost 4 bases and J lost 4; bases outside the gene matches: 16. There are 17 residues in the CDR3. The CDR3 DNA follows: TGTGCCAGCAGCTCGTTGGGAGCGGGAAATGGGGCTTACGAGCAGTACTTC. Its translation: CASSSLGAGNGAYEQYF.

The table lists this clone with a count of one. The gene calls are TRBV29-1 and TRBJ2-7, with 7 bases identical to TRBD2. V trimming: 6 bases; J trimming: 6 bases; junction bases outside the gene matches: 11. From germline, CDR1 is SQVTM and CDR2 ANQGSEA. CDR3 length equals 13 residues. CDR3 sequence reads: CSVQTSPVGEQYF. For the CDR3, the DNA is TGCAGCGTCCAGACTAGCCCCGTCGGCGAGCAGTACTTC.

The chain joins TRBV5-1 to TRBJ2-7, with a possible D match to TRBD1 (6 bases). V lost 3 bases to trimming and J lost 3 bases, with 7 bases between them. The CDR3 consists of 12 residues. Germline lookup yields CDR1 SGHRS and CDR2 YFSETQ. The CDR3 DNA reads as TGCGCCAGCAGCTCACAGGGCTACGAGCAGTACTTC. Encoded protein: CASSSQGYEQYF. The full variable domain, in which reference TRBV5-1 and TRBJ2-7 provide the parts outside the CDR3, is KAGVTQTPRYLIKTRGQQVTLSCSPISGHRSVSWYQQTPGQGLQFLFEYFSETQRNKGNFPGRFSGRQFSNSRSEMNVSTLELGDSALYLCASSSQGYEQYFGPGTRLTVT.

V usage is TRBV6-1 and J usage is TRBJ2-1, with D unclear. The CDR3 sequence is 16 residues long. V lost 3 bases to trimming and J lost 0 bases, with 12 bases between them. Looked up from germline, CDR1 is MNHNS and CDR2 is SASEGT. The CDR3 sequence is CASSDLRVLSYNEQFF. In DNA form, the CDR3 reads TGTGCCAGCAGTGACCTAAGGGTCCTCTCCTACAATGAGCAGTTCTTC.

V and J are TRBV7-9 and TRBJ1-6, with 7 bases lining up with TRBD1. Germline CDR1 and CDR2: SEHNR and FQNEAQ (reference sequence). CDR3 size: 16 residues. V lost 3 bases, J lost 8 bases, and 10 bases stayed unmatched. In DNA form, the CDR3 reads TGTGCCAGCAGCTTTCGGCCGACAGGGACGGATTCACCCCTCCACTTT. It codes for CASSFRPTGTDSPLHF.

J is TRBJ1-3 and V is TRBV7-2, with D possibly being TRBD1 (5 bases). In germline, CDR1 is SGHTA, CDR2 FQGNSA. The CDR3 has 15 amino acids. Trimming removed 4 bases from V and 2 bases from J, with 12 bases in between. DNA for the CDR3: TGTGCCAGCAGCTCCTCATGGGACGCTGGAAACACCATATATTTT. Protein sequence: CASSSSWDAGNTIYF.

The genes are TRBV5-1 and TRBJ1-3; D uncertain. Germline V gives CDR1 SGHRS, CDR2 YFSETQ. Trimming took off 0 bases at V and 4 bases at J, with 14 bases between the two ends. This CDR3 is built from 16 residues. CDR3 nucleotides: TGCGCCAGCAGCTTGGCGGCCGGGGTAGGGGGAAACACCATATATTTT. Translated, it gives CASSLAAGVGGNTIYF.